This T cell receptor (beta chain) came from a study of cytomegalovirus exposure and HLA in healthy donors. In the study overall: Among 150 million to 200 million T cells, an earlier analysis found 117 million unique TCR beta sequences. The study's early data release held roughly 91 million unique TCRs from HLA-typed donors. Study results and caveats: Later analysis associated a missense DCLRE1C variant with TCR beta V- and J-gene trimming. Later analysis found that TCR beta chains associated with HLA were more clonally expanded than other, equally common chains.

This clone was seen once. The antigen is undetermined. PCR used 60 Vbeta primers and 13 Jbeta primers. Produced via immunoSEQ multiplex PCR; TCRdb's table is partial and in-frame only. The sample contains about 150,000 clones, 85% to 90% of which appear only once. Germline loops: CDR1 SEHNR, CDR2 FQNEAQ (reference sequence). The CDR3 has 13 amino acids. V was clipped by 4 bases and J by 0 bases, with 6 bases between them. V and J are TRBV7-9 and TRBJ1-1, with unresolved D. The sequence was obtained from a woman in her 30s in good health and CMV-seronegative. Sequenced input: PBMCs. CDR3 in amino acids: CASSSTMNTEAFF. The CDR3 DNA reads TGTGCCAGCAGCTCAACTATGAACACTGAAGCTTTCTTT.